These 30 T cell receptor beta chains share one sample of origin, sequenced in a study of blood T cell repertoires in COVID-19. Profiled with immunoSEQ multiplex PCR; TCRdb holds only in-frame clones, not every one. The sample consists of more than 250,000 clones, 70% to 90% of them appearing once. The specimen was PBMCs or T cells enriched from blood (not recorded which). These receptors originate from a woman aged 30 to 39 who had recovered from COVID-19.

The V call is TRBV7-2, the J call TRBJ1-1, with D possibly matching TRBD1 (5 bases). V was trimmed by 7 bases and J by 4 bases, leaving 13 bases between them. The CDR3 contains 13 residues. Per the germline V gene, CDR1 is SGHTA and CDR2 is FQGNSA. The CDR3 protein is CASTIPGGTEAFF. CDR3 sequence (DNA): TGTGCCAGCACCATACCCGGGGGCACTGAAGCTTTCTTT.

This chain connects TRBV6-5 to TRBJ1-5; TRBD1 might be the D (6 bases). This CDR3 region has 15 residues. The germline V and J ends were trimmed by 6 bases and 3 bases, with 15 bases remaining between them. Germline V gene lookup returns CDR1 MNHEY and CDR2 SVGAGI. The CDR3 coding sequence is TGTGCCAGCAGGGGAGGGGGGATCCCCAATCAGCCCCAGCATTTT. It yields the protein CASRGGGIPNQPQHF.

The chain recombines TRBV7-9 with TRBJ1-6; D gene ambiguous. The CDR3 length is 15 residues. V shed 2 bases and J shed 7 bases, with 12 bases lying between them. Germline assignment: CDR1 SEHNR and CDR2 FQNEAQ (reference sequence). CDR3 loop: CASSLSRRENSPLHF. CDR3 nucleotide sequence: TGTGCCAGCAGCTTATCGCGGCGGGAAAATTCACCCCTCCACTTT.

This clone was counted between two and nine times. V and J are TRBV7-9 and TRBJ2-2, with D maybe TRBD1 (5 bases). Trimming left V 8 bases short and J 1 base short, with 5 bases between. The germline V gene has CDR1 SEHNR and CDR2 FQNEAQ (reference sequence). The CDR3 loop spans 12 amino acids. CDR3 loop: CASQGNTGELFF. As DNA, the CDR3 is TGTGCCAGCCAGGGGAACACCGGGGAGCTGTTTTTT.

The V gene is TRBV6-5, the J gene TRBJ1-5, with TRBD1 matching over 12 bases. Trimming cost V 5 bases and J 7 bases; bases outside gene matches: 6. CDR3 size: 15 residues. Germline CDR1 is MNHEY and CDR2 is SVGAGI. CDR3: CASSRGQGARQPQHF. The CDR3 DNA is TGTGCCAGCAGTCGGGGACAGGGGGCTCGGCAGCCCCAGCATTTT.

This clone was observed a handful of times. CDR3 region: CAWSVSVFGYTF. CDR3 bases: TGTGCCTGGAGTGTAAGCGTGTTCGGCTACACCTTC. V and J are TRBV30 and TRBJ1-2; D remains ambiguous. V was trimmed by 0 bases and J by 8 bases, leaving 10 bases between them. The CDR3 consists of 12 residues. Germline V gene data show CDR1 as GTSNPN and CDR2 as SVGIG (reference sequence).

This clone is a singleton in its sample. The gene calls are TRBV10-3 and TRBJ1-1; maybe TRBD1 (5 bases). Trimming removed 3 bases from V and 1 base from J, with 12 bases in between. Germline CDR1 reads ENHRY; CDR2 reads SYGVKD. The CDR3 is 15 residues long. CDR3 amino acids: CAISEGRTGNTEAFF. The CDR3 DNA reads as TGTGCCATCAGTGAAGGACGTACAGGGAACACTGAAGCTTTCTTT.

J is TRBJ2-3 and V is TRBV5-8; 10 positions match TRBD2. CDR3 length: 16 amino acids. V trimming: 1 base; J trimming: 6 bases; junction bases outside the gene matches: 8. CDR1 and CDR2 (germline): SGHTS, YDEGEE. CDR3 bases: TGTGCCAGCAGCTTGCCGGAGCGGGGGGGCGGGGATACGCAGTATTTT. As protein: CASSLPERGGGDTQYF. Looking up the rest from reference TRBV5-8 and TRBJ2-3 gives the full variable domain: EAGVTQSPTHLIKTRGQQATLRCSPISGHTSVYWYQQALGLGLQFLLWYDEGEERNRGNFPPRFSGRQFPNYSSELNVNALELEDSALYLCASSLPERGGGDTQYFGPGTRLTVL.

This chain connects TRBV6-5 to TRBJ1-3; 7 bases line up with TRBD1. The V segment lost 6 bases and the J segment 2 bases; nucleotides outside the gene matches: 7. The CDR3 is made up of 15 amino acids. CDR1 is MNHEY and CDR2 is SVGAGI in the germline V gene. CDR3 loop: CASSPDREAGNTIYF. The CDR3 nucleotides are TGTGCCAGCAGCCCAGACAGGGAGGCTGGAAACACCATATATTTT.

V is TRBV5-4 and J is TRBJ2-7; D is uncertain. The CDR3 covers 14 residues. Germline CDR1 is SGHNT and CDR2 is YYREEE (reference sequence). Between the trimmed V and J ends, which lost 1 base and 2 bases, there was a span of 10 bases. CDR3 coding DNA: TGTGCCAGCAGCTTGCAAGACAAAACCTACGAGCAGTACTTC. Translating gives CASSLQDKTYEQYF.

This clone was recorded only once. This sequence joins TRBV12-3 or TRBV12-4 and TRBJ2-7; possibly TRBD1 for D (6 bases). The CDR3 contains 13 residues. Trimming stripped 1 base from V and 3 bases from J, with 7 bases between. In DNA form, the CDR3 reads TGTGCCAGCAGTTTAGACAGGGTCTACGAGCAGTACTTC. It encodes CASSLDRVYEQYF.

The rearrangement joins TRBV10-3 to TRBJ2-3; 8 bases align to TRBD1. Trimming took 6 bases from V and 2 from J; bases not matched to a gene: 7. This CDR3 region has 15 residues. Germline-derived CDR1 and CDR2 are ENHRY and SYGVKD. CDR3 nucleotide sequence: TGTGCCATCAGCCCAGGACAGGGAAACACAGATACGCAGTATTTT. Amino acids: CAISPGQGNTDTQYF.

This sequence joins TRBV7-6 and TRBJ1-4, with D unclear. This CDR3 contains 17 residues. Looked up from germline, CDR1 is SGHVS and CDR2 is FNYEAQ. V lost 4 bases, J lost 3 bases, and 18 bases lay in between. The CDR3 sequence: CASSSPRAGGPNEKLFF. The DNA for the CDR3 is TGTGCCAGCAGCTCACCGCGTGCTGGAGGTCCTAATGAAAAACTGTTTTTT.

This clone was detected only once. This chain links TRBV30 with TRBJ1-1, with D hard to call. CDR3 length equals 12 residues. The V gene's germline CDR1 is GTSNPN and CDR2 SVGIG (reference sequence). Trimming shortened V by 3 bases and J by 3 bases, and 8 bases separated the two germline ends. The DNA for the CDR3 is TGTGCCTGGAGCCCCGGGGACACTGAAGCTTTCTTT. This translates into CAWSPGDTEAFF.

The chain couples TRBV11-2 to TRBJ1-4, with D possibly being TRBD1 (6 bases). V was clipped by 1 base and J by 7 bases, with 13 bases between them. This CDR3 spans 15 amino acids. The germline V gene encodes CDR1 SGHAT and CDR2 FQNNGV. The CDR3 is CASSLAGGAGEKLFF. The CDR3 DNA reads TGTGCCAGCAGCTTAGCTGGGGGGGCAGGTGAAAAACTGTTTTTT.

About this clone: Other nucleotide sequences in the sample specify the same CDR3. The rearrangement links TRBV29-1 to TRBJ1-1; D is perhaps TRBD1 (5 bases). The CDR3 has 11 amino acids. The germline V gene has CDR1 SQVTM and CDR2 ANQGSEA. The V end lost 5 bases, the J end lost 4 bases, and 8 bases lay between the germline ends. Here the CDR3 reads CSVRGGTEAFF. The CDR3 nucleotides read TGCAGCGTTCGGGGGGGCACTGAAGCTTTCTTT.

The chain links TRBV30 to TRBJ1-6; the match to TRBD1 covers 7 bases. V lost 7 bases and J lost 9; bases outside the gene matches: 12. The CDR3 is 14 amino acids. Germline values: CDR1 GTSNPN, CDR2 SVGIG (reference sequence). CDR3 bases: TGTGCCTCCTCGACAGGGAAGAGGACTTCACCCCTCCACTTT. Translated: CASSTGKRTSPLHF.

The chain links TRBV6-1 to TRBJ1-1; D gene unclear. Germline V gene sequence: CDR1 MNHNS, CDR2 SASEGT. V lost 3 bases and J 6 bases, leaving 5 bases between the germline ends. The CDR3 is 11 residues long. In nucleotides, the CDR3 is TGTGCCAGCAGTGACCATGCTGAAGCTTTCTTT. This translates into CASSDHAEAFF.

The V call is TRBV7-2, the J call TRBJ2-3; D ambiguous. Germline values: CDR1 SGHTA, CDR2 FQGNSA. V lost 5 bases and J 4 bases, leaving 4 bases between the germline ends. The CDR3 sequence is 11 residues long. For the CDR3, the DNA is TGTGCCAGCAGCCGGTCAGATACGCAGTATTTT. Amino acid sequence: CASSRSDTQYF.

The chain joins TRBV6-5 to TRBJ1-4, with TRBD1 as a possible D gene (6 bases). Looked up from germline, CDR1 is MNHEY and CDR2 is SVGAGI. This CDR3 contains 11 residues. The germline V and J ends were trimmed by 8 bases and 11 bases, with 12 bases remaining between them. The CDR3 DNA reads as TGTGCCAGCGGGGAGGGGGGGAAACTGTTTTTT. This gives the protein CASGEGGKLFF.

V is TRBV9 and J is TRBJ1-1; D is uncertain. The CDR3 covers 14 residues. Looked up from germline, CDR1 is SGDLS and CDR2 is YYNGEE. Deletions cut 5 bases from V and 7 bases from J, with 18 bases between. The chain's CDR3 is CASREGARSGEAFF. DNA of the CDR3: TGTGCCAGCAGGGAGGGTGCTAGGTCGGGTGAAGCTTTCTTT.

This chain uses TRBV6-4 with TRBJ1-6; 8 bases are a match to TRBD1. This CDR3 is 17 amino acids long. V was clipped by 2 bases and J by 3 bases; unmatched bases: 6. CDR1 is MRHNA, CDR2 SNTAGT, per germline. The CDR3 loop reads CASSDPGQADYNSPLHF. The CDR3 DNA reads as TGTGCCAGCAGTGACCCGGGACAGGCAGACTATAATTCACCCCTCCACTTT.

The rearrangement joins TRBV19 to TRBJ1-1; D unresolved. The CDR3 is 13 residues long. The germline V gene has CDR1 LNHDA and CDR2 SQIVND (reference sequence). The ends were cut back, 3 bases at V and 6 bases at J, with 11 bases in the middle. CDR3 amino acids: CASSIPGLAEAFF. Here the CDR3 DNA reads TGTGCCAGTAGTATCCCGGGGTTGGCTGAAGCTTTCTTT.

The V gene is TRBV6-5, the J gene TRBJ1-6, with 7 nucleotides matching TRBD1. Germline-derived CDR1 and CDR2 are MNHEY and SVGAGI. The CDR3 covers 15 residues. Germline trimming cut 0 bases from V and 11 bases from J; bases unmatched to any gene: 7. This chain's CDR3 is CASSYSWTGFAPLHF. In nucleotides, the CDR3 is TGTGCCAGCAGTTACTCGTGGACAGGTTTTGCACCCCTCCACTTT.

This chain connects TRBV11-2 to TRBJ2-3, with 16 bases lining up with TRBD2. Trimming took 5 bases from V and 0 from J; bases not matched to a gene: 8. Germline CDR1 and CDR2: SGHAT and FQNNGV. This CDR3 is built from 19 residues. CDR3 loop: CASSRGTSGGAVSTDTQYF. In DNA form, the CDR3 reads TGTGCCAGCAGCCGTGGGACTAGCGGGGGGGCCGTTAGCACAGATACGCAGTATTTT.

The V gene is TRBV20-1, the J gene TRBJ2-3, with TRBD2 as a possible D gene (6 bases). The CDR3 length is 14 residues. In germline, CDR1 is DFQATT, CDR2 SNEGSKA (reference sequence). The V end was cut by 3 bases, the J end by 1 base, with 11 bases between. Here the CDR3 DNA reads TGCAGTGCTAGTGGGCGGGGTGGCACAGATACGCAGTATTTT. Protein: CSASGRGGTDTQYF.

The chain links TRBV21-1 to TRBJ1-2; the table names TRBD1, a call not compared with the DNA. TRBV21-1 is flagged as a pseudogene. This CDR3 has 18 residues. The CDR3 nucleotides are TGTGCCAGCACCCAGGCCCGGGGACAGGAGGACGAAAACTATGGCTACACCTTC. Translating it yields CASTQARGQEDENYGYTF.

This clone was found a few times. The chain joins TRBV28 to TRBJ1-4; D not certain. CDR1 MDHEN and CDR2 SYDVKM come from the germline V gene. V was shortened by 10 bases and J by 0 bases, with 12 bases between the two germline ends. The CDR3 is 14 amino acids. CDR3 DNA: TGTGCCATCTCTGCCGGGACAACTAATGAAAAACTGTTTTTT. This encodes CAISAGTTNEKLFF.

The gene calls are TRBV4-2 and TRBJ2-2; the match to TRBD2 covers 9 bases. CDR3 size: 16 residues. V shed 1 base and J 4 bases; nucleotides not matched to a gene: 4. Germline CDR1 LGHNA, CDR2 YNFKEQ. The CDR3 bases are TGTGCCAGCAGCCAAGTGGGCGGGGGGGCCACCGGGGAGCTGTTTTTT. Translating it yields CASSQVGGGATGELFF.

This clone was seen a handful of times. CDR3 in DNA: TGTGCCAGAAGCCCGGGTGGCTCACCCCTCCACTTT. Translating it yields CARSPGGSPLHF. The chain employs TRBV7-5 and TRBJ1-6. TRBV7-5 is recorded as a pseudogene. This CDR3 comprises 12 residues.